This TCR beta chain was identified in a study of OX40 agonist ivuxolimab in advanced cancers. Sequencing was performed with immunoSEQ multiplex PCR; in TCRdb, only in-frame clones are kept and a portion is missing. The profile shows over 100,000 clones, over 85% of them singletons. This clone was detected only once. CDR1 SGHRS and CDR2 YFSETQ come from the germline V gene. CDR3 length: 14 amino acids. Trimming removed 4 bases from V and 8 bases from J; junction bases left unmatched: 6. The chain carries TRBV5-1 and TRBJ2-2; TRBD1 agrees at 9 bases. The TCR originated in an adult with an advanced solid tumor such as melanoma, head and neck, liver or kidney cancer. The sample here was CD4+ or CD8+ T cells sorted from blood, taken in a trial of the OX40 agonist ivuxolimab. The CDR3 reads CASSRGQGMGELFF. The CDR3 coding sequence is TGCGCCAGCAGCCGGGGACAGGGAATGGGGGAGCTGTTTTTT. Filled out from reference TRBV5-1 and TRBJ2-2, the complete variable domain reads KAGVTQTPRYLIKTRGQQVTLSCSPISGHRSVSWYQQTPGQGLQFLFEYFSETQRNKGNFPGRFSGRQFSNSRSEMNVSTLELGDSALYLCASSRGQGMGELFFGEGSRLTVL.